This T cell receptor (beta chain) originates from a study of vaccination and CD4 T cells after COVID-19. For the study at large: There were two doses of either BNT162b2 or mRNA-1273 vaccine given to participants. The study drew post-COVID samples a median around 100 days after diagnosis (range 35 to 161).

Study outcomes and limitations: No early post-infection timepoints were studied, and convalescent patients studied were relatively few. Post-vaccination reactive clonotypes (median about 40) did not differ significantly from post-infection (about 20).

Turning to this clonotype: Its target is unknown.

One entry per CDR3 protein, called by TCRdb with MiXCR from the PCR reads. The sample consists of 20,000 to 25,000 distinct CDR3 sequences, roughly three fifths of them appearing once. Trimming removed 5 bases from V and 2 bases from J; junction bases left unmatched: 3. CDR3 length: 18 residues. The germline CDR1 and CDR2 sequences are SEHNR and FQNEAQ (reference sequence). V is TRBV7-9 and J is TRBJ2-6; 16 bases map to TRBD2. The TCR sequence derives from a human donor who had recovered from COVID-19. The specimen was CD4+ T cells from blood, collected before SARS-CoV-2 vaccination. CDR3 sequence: CASSVGLAGGPGANVLTF. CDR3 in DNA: TGTGCCAGCAGCGTGGGACTAGCGGGAGGGCCTGGGGCCAACGTCCTGACTTTC.